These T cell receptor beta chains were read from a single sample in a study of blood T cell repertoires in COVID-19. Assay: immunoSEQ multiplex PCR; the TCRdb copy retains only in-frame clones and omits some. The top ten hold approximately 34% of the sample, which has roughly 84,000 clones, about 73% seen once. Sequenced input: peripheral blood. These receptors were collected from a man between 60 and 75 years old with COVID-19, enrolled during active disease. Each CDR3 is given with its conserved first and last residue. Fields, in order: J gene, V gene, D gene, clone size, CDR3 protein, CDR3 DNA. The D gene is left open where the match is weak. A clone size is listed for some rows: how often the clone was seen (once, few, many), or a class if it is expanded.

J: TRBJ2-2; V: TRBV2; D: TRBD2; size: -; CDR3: CASSETSGTIGELFF; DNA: TGTGCCAGCAGTGAGACTAGCGGGACGATCGGGGAGCTGTTTTTT
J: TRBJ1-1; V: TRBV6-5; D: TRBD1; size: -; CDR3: CASSRDRAPTEAFF; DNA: TGTGCCAGCAGTCGCGACAGGGCCCCTACTGAAGCTTTCTTT
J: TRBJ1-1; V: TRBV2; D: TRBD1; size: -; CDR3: CASSVGQGVEAFF; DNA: TGTGCCAGCAGTGTGGGACAGGGGGTTGAAGCTTTCTTT
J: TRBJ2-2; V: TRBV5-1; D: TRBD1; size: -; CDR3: CASSPDRMNTGELFF; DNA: TGCGCCAGCAGCCCGGACAGGATGAACACCGGGGAGCTGTTTTTT
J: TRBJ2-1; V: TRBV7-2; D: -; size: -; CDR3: CASSLAYGNEQFF; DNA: TGTGCCAGCAGCTTAGCTTACGGGAATGAGCAGTTCTTC
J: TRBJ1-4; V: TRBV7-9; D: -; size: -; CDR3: CASSLGQGGEKLFF; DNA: TGTGCCAGCAGCTTAGGGCAGGGCGGTGAAAAACTGTTTTTT
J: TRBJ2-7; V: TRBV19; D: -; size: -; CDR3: CASSIISSDTDLSYEQYF; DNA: TGTGCCAGTAGTATTATTTCATCGGACACCGATTTGTCCTACGAGCAGTACTTC
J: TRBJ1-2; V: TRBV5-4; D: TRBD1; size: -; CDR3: CASSSDREANYGYTF; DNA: TGTGCCAGCAGCTCCGACAGGGAAGCTAACTATGGCTACACCTTC
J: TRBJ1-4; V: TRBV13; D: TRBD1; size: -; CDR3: CASRPGTGDEKLFF; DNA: TGTGCCAGCAGGCCCGGGACAGGGGATGAAAAACTGTTTTTT
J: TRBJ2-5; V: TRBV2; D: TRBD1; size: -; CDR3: CASSGGQLGQETQYF; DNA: TGTGCCAGCAGTGGGGGACAGCTGGGACAAGAGACCCAGTACTTC
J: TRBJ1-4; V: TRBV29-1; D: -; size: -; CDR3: CSVERPGSNEKLFF; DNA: TGCAGCGTTGAACGGCCAGGGTCTAATGAAAAACTGTTTTTT
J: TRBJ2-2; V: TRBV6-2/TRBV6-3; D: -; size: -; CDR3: CASTPVGGLTGELFF; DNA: TGTGCCAGCACCCCGGTAGGGGGTCTCACCGGGGAGCTGTTTTTT
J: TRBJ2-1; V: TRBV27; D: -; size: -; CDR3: CASSGQQWGEQFF; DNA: TGTGCCAGCAGTGGACAACAATGGGGTGAGCAGTTCTTC
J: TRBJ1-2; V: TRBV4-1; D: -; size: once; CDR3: CASSQQNYGYTF; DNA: TGCGCCAGCAGCCAGCAGAACTATGGCTACACCTTC
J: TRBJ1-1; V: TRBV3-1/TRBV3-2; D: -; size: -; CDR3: CASSQGGGITEAFF; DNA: TGTGCCAGCAGCCAAGGGGGAGGGATCACTGAAGCTTTCTTT
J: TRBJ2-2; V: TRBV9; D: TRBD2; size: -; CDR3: CASSVDPGRAGGPTGELFF; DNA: TGTGCCAGCAGCGTAGATCCCGGGAGAGCGGGGGGGCCCACCGGGGAGCTGTTTTTT
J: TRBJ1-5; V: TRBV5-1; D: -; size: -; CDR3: CASSLDQDQPQHF; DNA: TGCGCCAGCAGCTTGGACCAGGATCAGCCCCAGCATTTT
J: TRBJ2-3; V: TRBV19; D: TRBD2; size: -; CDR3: CATESGRASTDTQYF; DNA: TGTGCCACCGAGAGCGGGAGGGCTAGCACAGATACGCAGTATTTT
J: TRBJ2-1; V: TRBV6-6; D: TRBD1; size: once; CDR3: CASLGKGAWYEQFF; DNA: TGTGCCAGTCTGGGGAAGGGGGCCTGGTATGAGCAGTTCTTC
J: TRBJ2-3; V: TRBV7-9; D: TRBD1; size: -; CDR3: CASTGTGSTDTQYF; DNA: TGTGCCAGCACCGGGACAGGGTCCACAGATACGCAGTATTTT
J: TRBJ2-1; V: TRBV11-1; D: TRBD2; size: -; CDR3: CASSSRLAQFF; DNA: TGTGCCAGCAGCTCAAGACTAGCACAGTTCTTC
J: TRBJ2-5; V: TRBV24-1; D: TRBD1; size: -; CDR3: CATSEGTGREQETQYF; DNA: TGTGCCACCAGTGAAGGGACAGGGAGGGAGCAAGAGACCCAGTACTTC
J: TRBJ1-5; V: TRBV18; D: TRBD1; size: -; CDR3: CASSPPETGGGNQPQHF; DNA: TGTGCCAGCTCACCACCCGAGACAGGGGGCGGTAATCAGCCCCAGCATTTT
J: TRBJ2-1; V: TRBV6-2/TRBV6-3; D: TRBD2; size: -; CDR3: CASSLLAGRYEQFF; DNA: TGTGCCAGCAGTTTACTAGCGGGAAGATATGAGCAGTTCTTC
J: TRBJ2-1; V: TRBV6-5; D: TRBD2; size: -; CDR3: CASSSGTSGINEQFF; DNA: TGTGCCAGCAGTTCCGGGACTAGCGGAATCAATGAGCAGTTCTTC
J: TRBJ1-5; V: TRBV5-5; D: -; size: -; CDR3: CASSLGGEGQPQHF; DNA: TGTGCCAGCAGCTTGGGCGGGGAAGGACAGCCCCAGCATTTT
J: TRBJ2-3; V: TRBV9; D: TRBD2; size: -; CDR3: CASSQRTSGRATDTQYF; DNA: TGTGCCAGCAGCCAACGGACTAGCGGGAGAGCGACAGATACGCAGTATTTT
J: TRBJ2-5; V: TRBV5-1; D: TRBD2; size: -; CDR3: CASSLGLAGGQETQYF; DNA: TGCGCCAGCAGCTTGGGGCTAGCGGGAGGCCAAGAGACCCAGTACTTC
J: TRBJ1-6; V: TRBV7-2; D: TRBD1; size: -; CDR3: CASSSRKGGISPLHF; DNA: TGTGCCAGCAGCTCGAGGAAAGGGGGCATTTCACCCCTCCACTTT
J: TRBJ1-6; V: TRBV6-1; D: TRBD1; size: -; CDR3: CASSEHDLQGVDNSPLHF; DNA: TGTGCCAGCAGTGAACACGACCTCCAGGGGGTCGATAATTCACCCCTCCACTTT
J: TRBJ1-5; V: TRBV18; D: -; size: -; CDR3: CASSPRTDSNQPQHF; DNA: TGTGCCAGCTCACCAAGGACAGATAGCAATCAGCCCCAGCATTTT
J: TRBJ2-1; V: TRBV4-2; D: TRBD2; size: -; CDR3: CASSQVPPSGALDNEQFF; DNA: TGTGCCAGCAGCCAAGTCCCCCCTAGCGGGGCCTTGGACAATGAGCAGTTCTTC
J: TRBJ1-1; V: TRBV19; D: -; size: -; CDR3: CASSPASTANTEAFF; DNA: TGTGCCAGTAGCCCAGCCTCGACAGCGAACACTGAAGCTTTCTTT
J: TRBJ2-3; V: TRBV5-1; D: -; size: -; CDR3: CASSLDDRAGTDTQYF; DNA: TGCGCCAGCAGCTTGGATGATAGAGCCGGCACAGATACGCAGTATTTT
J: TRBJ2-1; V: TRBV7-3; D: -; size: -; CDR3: CASSLSPSSYSEQFF; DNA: TGTGCCAGCAGCTTATCCCCCAGTTCCTACAGTGAGCAGTTCTTC
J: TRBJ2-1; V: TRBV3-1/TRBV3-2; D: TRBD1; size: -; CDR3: CASSPSGTAYYNEQFF; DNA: TGTGCCAGCAGCCCCTCCGGGACAGCCTACTACAATGAGCAGTTCTTC
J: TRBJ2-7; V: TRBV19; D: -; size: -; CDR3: CASSITPSATYEQYF; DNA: TGTGCCAGTAGTATAACCCCTTCCGCGACCTACGAGCAGTACTTC
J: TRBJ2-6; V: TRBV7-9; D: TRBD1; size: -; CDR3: CASSSIFGTGAGANVLTF; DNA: TGTGCCAGCAGCTCAATTTTCGGGACAGGGGCTGGGGCCAACGTCCTGACTTTC
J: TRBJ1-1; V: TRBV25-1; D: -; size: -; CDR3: CASSTQEMNTEAFF; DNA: TGTGCCAGCAGTACCCAAGAGATGAACACTGAAGCTTTCTTT
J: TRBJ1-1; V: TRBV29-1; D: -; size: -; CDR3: CSVATENTEAFF; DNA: TGCAGCGTTGCGACAGAGAACACTGAAGCTTTCTTT
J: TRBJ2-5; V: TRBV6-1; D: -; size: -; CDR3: CASSEGRGGLKTQYF; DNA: TGTGCCAGCAGTGAAGGGCGTGGAGGGTTGAAGACCCAGTACTTC
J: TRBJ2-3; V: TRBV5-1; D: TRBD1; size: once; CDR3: CASREQGAGTQYF; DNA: TGCGCCAGCAGAGAACAGGGGGCCGGTACGCAGTATTTT
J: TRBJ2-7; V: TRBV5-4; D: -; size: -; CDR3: CASSLDRAYEQYF; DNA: TGTGCCAGCAGCTTGGACAGAGCCTACGAGCAGTACTTC
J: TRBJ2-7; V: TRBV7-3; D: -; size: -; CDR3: CASSLTAARQASYEQYF; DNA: TGTGCCAGCAGCTTAACTGCCGCCCGACAGGCATCCTACGAGCAGTACTTC
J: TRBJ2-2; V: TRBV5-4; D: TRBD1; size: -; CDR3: CASSSGQETTGELFF; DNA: TGTGCCAGCAGCTCGGGACAGGAAACGACCGGGGAGCTGTTTTTT